This TCR beta chain was observed in a study of T-cell memory formation after mild COVID-19. Study-wide results and caveats: Day 15 to 85 contractors were CD4/CD8 balanced; later expanders leaned CD4+.

MiXCR, applied by TCRdb to the 5' RACE reads, yields one record per CDR3 protein. The sample contains a few hundred thousand distinct CDR3 sequences, 13% to 15% of which appear only once. Germline V gene data show CDR1 as SGHAT and CDR2 as FQNNGV. Trimming stripped 4 bases from V and 6 bases from J, with 17 bases between. This CDR3 is 15 amino acids long. This clonotype was detected a few times. Its antigen is not known. Sequenced input: PBMCs or a T cell subset sorted from them (not recorded which). This TCR was recovered from a man between 18 and 35 years old who had mild COVID-19 (a few samples of this study predate the infection). Cell type and time point are not known. The chain has TRBV11-2 and TRBJ2-3; the D gene is possibly TRBD2 (5 bases). CDR3 amino acids: CASSSRGLGSDTQYF. CDR3 sequence (DNA): TGTGCCAGCAGCTCCCGAGGCCTGGGGAGCGATACGCAGTATTTT.